The following is a T cell receptor beta chain sequence with its context. The data were obtained in a study of shared clonotypes between healthy human individuals. Sequencing used immunoSEQ multiplex PCR; TCRdb keeps in-frame clones, though not all of them. The sample records about 2.3 million clones, about nine tenths being singletons. The CDR3 runs to 14 residues. The germline gives CDR1 SGHAT, CDR2 FQNNGV. Trimming took off 4 bases at V and 4 bases at J, with 14 bases between the two ends. The sequencing input was naive CD4+ T cells from PBMCs. Subset of the sample: CD45RA+ positively selected. The chain recombines TRBV11-2 with TRBJ2-7; D might be TRBD2 (6 bases). The source of this sequence is a man between 18 and 29 years old in good health. Some clones in this sample may be carry-over from other donors' samples. The chain's CDR3 is CASSSSAGSYEQYF. CDR3 sequence (DNA): TGTGCCAGCAGCTCGTCGGCGGGATCTTACGAGCAGTACTTC.